The entry that follows covers one T cell receptor (beta chain) sequence. This CDR3 is 17 amino acids long. Germline-derived CDR1 and CDR2 are SGHRS and YFSETQ. V was pared by 0 bases and J by 8 bases, with 21 bases between. These data come from a study of blood T cell repertoires in COVID-19. Measured with immunoSEQ multiplex PCR; TCRdb has only the in-frame clones, and not every one. Of around 93,000 clones listed, less than 95% are singletons. This sequence was found in a man younger than 30 with COVID-19, enrolled during active disease. The chain has TRBV5-1 and TRBJ2-1, with a possible D match to TRBD1 (6 bases). Sequenced material: peripheral blood. The CDR3 loop is CASSLAGTPPLSDEQFF. In DNA, the CDR3 is TGCGCCAGCAGCTTGGCTGGGACACCCCCCTTGAGCGATGAGCAGTTCTTC.